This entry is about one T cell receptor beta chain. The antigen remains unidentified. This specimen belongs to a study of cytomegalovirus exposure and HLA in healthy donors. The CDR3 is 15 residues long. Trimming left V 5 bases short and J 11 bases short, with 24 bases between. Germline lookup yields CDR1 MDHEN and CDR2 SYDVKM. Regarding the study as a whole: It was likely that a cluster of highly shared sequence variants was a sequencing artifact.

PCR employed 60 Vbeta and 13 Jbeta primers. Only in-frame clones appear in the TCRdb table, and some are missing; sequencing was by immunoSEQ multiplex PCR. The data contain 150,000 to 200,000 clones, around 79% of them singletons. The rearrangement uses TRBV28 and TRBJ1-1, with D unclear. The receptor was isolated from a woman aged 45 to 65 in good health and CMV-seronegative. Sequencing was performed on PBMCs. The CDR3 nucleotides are TGTGCCAGCAGTCCTCCTCCCCCGACGGCGGGAAACGCTTTCTTT. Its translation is CASSPPPPTAGNAFF. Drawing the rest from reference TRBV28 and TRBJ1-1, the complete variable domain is DVKVTQSSRYLVKRTGEKVFLECVQDMDHENMFWYRQDPGLGLRLIYFSYDVKMKEKGDIPEGYSVSREKKERFSLILESASTNQTSMYLCASSPPPPTAGNAFFGQGTRLTVV.